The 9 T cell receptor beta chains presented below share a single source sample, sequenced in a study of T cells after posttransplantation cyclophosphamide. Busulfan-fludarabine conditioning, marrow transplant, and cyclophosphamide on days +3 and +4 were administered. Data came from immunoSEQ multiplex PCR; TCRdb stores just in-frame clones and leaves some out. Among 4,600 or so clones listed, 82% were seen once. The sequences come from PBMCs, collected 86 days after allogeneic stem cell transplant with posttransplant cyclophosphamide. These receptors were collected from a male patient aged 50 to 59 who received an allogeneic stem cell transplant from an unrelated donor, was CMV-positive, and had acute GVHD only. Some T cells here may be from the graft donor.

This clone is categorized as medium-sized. CDR3 bases: TGTGCCAGCAGCTTAGTGGAGAATGAGCAGTTCTTC. It is translated as CASSLVENEQFF. The chain combines TRBV11-3 with TRBJ2-1; no clear D. The CDR3 is 12 residues long. V shed 1 base and J shed 7 bases, with 5 bases lying between them. CDR1 is SGHNT and CDR2 is YENEEA in the germline V gene.

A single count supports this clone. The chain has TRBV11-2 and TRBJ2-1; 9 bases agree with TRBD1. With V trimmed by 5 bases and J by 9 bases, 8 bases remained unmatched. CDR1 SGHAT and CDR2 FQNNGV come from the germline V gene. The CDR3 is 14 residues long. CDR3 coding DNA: TGTGCCAGCAGCCCATTGACAGGGGGGGGTGAGCAGTTCTTC. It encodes CASSPLTGGGEQFF.

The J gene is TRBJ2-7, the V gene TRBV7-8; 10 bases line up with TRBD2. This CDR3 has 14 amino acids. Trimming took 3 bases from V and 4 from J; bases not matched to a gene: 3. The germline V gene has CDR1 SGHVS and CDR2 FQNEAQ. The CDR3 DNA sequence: TGTGCCAGCAGCTTGAGCGGGAGGGGGTACGAGCAGTACTTC. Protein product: CASSLSGRGYEQYF.

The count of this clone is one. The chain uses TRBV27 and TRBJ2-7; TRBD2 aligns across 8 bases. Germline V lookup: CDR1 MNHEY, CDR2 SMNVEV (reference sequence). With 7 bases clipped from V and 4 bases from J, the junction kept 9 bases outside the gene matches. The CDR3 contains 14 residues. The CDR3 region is CASKTGTRPYEQYF. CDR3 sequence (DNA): TGTGCCAGCAAGACCGGGACTAGACCTTACGAGCAGTACTTC.

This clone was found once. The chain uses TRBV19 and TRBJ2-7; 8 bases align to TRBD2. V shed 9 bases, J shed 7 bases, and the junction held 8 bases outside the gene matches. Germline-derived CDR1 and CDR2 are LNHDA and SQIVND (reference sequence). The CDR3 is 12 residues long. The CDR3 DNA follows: TGTGCCAGCGGGAGGGTGGGTGGAGAGCAGTACTTC. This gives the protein CASGRVGGEQYF.

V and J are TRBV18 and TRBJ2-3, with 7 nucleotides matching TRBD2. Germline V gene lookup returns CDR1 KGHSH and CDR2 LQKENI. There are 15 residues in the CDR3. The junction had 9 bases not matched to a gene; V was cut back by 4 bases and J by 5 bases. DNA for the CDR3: TGTGCCAGCTCACATGGGAGGGCCGATAGAGATACGCAGTATTTT. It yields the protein CASSHGRADRDTQYF.

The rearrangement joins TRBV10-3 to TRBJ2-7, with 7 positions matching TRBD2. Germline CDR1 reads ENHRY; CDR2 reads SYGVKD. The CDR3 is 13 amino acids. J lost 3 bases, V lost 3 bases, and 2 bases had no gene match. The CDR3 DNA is TGTGCCATCAGTGATCAGCGGGGCTACGAGCAGTACTTC. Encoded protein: CAISDQRGYEQYF.

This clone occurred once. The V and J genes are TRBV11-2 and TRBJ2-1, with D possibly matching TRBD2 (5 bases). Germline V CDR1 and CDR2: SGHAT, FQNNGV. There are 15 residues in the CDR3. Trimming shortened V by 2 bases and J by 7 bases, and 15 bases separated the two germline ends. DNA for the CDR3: TGTGCCAGCAGCTTAATGAGGGCCCCCACAAATGAGCAGTTCTTC. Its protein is CASSLMRAPTNEQFF.

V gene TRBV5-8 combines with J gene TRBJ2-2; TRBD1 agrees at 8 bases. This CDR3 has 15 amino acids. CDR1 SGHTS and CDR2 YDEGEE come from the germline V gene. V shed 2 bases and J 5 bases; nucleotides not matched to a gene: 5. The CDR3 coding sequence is TGTGCCAGCAGCTTCCGGGACAGGAGTACCGGGGAGCTGTTTTTT. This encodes CASSFRDRSTGELFF. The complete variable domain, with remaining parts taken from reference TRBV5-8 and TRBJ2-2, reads EAGVTQSPTHLIKTRGQQATLRCSPISGHTSVYWYQQALGLGLQFLLWYDEGEERNRGNFPPRFSGRQFPNYSSELNVNALELEDSALYLCASSFRDRSTGELFFGEGSRLTVL.